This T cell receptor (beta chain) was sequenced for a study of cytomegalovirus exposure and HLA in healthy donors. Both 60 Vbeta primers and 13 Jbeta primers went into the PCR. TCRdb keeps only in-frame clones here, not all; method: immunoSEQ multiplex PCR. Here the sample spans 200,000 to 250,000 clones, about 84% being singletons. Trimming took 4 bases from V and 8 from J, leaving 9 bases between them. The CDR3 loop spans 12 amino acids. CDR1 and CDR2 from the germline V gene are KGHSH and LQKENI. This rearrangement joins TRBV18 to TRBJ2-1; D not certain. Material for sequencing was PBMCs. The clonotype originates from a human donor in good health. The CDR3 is CASSRRGDEQFF. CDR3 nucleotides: TGTGCCAGCTCACGTAGAGGCGATGAGCAGTTCTTC.